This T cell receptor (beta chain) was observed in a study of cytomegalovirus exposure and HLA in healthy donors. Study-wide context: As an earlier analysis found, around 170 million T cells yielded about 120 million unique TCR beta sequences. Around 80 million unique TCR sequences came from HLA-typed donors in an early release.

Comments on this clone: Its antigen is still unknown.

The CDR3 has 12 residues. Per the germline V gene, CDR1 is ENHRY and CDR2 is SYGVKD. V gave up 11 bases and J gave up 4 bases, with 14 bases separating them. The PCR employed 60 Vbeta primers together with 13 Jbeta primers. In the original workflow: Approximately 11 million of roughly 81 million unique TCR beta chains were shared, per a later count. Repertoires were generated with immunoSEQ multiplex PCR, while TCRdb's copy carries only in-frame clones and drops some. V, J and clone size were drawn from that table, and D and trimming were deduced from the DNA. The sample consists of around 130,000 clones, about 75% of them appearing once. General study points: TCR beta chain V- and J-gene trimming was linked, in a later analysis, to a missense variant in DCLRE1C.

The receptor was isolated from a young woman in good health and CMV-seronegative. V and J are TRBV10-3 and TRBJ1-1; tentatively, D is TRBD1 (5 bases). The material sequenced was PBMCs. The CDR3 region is CALGADGTEAFF. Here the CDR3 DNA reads TGTGCCTTAGGGGCGGACGGCACTGAAGCTTTCTTT.